The 17 T cell receptor beta chains below come from one sample, sequenced in a study of T-cell memory formation after mild COVID-19. TCRdb reanalysed the 5' RACE reads using MiXCR and keeps one entry per CDR3 protein. The sample records 300,000 to 400,000 distinct CDR3 sequences, 15% being singletons. The sample was PBMCs or a T cell subset sorted from them (not recorded which). These TCRs come from a man aged 18 to 29 who had mild COVID-19 (a few samples of this study predate the infection). Cell type and time point are not known.

This clonotype was seen a handful of times. The J gene is TRBJ2-1, the V gene TRBV6-6; a possible D gene is TRBD2 (5 bases). Trimming took 2 bases from V and 2 from J, leaving 16 bases between them. This CDR3 contains 17 residues. Germline assignment: CDR1 MNHNY and CDR2 SVGAGI (reference sequence). The CDR3 protein is CASSYASGPEAYNEQFF. CDR3 DNA: TGTGCCAGCAGTTACGCAAGCGGACCGGAAGCCTACAATGAGCAGTTCTTC.

The chain carries TRBV27 and TRBJ2-1, with D perhaps matching TRBD2 (7 bases). Per germline, CDR1 MNHEY and CDR2 SMNVEV (reference sequence). Trimming pared 1 base from V and 5 bases from J, leaving 15 bases between. The CDR3 contains 16 residues. CDR3 protein: CASSLLGGGLHNEQFF. DNA of the CDR3: TGTGCCAGCAGTTTATTGGGGGGGGGCCTCCACAATGAGCAGTTCTTC.

This clonotype occurred a few times. DNA of the CDR3: TGTGCCAGCAGCCGGAATTCACCCCTCCACTTT. Translation: CASSRNSPLHF. This chain joins TRBV6-2 or TRBV6-3 and TRBJ1-6; D gene ambiguous. The V gene's germline CDR1 is MNHEY and CDR2 SVGEGT. This CDR3 contains 11 residues. The V gene lost 6 bases and the J gene lost 7 bases, with 4 bases spanning the gap.

The genes are TRBV18 and TRBJ2-7; D ambiguous. Between the trimmed V and J ends, which lost 1 base and 0 bases, there was a span of 10 bases. In germline, CDR1 is KGHSH, CDR2 LQKENI. The CDR3 runs 15 residues. The CDR3 loop is CASSPLGSGSYEQYV. The CDR3, as DNA: TGTGCCAGCTCACCACTCGGATCGGGCTCCTACGAGCAGTACGTC.

This clonotype was picked up a small number of times. CDR3 sequence reads: CASSPRQGGYNSPLHF. As DNA, the CDR3 is TGTGCCAGCAGTCCGAGACAGGGGGGTTATAATTCACCCCTCCACTTT. The gene calls are TRBV2 and TRBJ1-6; 9 nucleotides agree with TRBD1. V lost 5 bases and J lost 4; bases outside the gene matches: 6. Germline V gene sequence: CDR1 SNHLY, CDR2 FYNNEI. This CDR3 spans 16 amino acids.

The rearrangement links TRBV7-3 to TRBJ1-2; TRBD1 is a possible D gene (5 bases). The germline V gene has CDR1 SGHTA and CDR2 FQGTGA. V lost 4 bases and J 8 bases, leaving 14 bases between the germline ends. CDR3 length equals 13 residues. CDR3 coding DNA: TGTGCCAGCAGCTCCCCGAGGGGCGAGGGCTACACCTTC. Translated: CASSSPRGEGYTF.

The chain combines TRBV6-6 with TRBJ1-6, with 11 bases identical to TRBD1. This CDR3 is 15 amino acids long. The V gene end was trimmed by 11 bases and the J gene end by 5 bases; junction bases not matched to a gene: 8. CDR1 is MNHNY and CDR2 is SVGAGI in the germline V gene (reference sequence). This CDR3 is CAARWGQGDNSPLHF. In DNA form, the CDR3 reads TGTGCCGCCCGCTGGGGACAGGGGGATAATTCACCCCTCCACTTT.

V and J are TRBV28 and TRBJ1-2; D is possibly TRBD1 (5 bases). CDR3 size: 12 residues. With 3 bases removed from V and 5 bases from J, the gap between germline ends came to 7 bases. Germline values: CDR1 MDHEN, CDR2 SYDVKM. The DNA for the CDR3 is TGTGCCAGCAGTTTTGAGGGGTATGGCTACACCTTC. The encoded protein is CASSFEGYGYTF.

In this sample, this clonotype turned up a few times. This chain connects TRBV7-6 to TRBJ1-1; 8 bases are a match to TRBD1. Per the germline V gene, CDR1 is SGHVS and CDR2 is FNYEAQ. Losses at the gene ends were 1 base for V and 5 bases for J; bases not matched to a gene: 3. The CDR3 length is 14 residues. The CDR3 here is CASSLGTGRTEAFF. CDR3 bases: TGTGCCAGCAGCTTAGGGACAGGGAGGACTGAAGCTTTCTTT.

The chain employs TRBV5-1 and TRBJ2-1; D not certain. The V end lost 0 bases, the J end lost 2 bases, and 9 bases lay between the germline ends. The CDR3 spans 15 residues. CDR1 is SGHRS, CDR2 YFSETQ, per germline. DNA for the CDR3: TGCGCCAGCAGCTTGGAGTTCGCCCCCTACAATGAGCAGTTCTTC. This gives the protein CASSLEFAPYNEQFF.

This clonotype was detected only a few times. The chain uses TRBV5-1 and TRBJ2-3, with D tentatively TRBD1 or TRBD2 (5 bases each). V was clipped by 4 bases and J by 4 bases, with 22 bases between them. The CDR3 spans 17 residues. From germline, CDR1 is SGHRS and CDR2 YFSETQ. The CDR3 DNA follows: TGCGCCAGCAGCCTCGGTGTAGGGACCACCATCCCAGATACGCAGTATTTT. Encoded protein: CASSLGVGTTIPDTQYF.

The V call is TRBV19, the J call TRBJ1-2; D ambiguous. With 9 bases removed from V and 7 bases from J, the gap between germline ends came to 9 bases. CDR1 and CDR2 (germline): LNHDA, SQIVND (reference sequence). This CDR3 contains 10 residues. The CDR3 sequence: CASRAVGYTF. CDR3 DNA sequence: TGTGCCAGCCGGGCGGTTGGCTACACCTTC.

This clonotype was observed a handful of times. The genes are TRBV6-2 or TRBV6-3 and TRBJ1-5, with D perhaps matching TRBD1 (5 bases). Trimming took 1 base from V and 7 from J, leaving 17 bases between them. The CDR3 contains 16 residues. Germline CDR1 reads MNHEY; CDR2 reads SVGEGT. The CDR3 loop reads CASSYWGRLRGQPQHF. CDR3 nucleotide sequence: TGTGCCAGCAGTTACTGGGGCCGTTTGAGGGGCCAGCCCCAGCATTTT.

This clonotype was seen ten or more times. V and J are TRBV28 and TRBJ2-1; 9 nucleotides line up with TRBD1. The CDR3 totals 19 residues. The V gene end was trimmed by 6 bases and the J gene end by 2 bases; junction bases not matched to a gene: 17. The V gene's germline CDR1 is MDHEN and CDR2 SYDVKM. The CDR3 DNA reads TGTGCCAGCAGCTCCTCGGGGCTTACAGGGGGCTTCGCCTACAATGAGCAGTTCTTC. Translation: CASSSSGLTGGFAYNEQFF.

In its sample, this clonotype was seen a few times. V and J are TRBV5-4 and TRBJ1-2, with D possibly TRBD1 on 5 matching bases. This CDR3 contains 14 residues. V was shortened by 2 bases and J by 5 bases, with 13 bases between the two germline ends. The germline gives CDR1 SGHNT, CDR2 YYREEE (reference sequence). The CDR3 region has the DNA TGTGCCAGCAGCTTCGGGACGGCTGTGTATGGCTACACCTTC. Its translation is CASSFGTAVYGYTF.

This clonotype appeared a few times. V usage is TRBV20-1 and J usage is TRBJ1-2; 7 positions agree with TRBD1. Per germline, CDR1 DFQATT and CDR2 SNEGSKA (reference sequence). V lost 3 bases to trimming and J lost 6 bases; unmatched junction nucleotides: 13. This CDR3 comprises 15 residues. The DNA for the CDR3 is TGCAGTGCTAGGCTGCGGGCAGGGGGGTACCATGGCTACACCTTC. Translating gives CSARLRAGGYHGYTF.

The chain carries TRBV6-1 and TRBJ1-6; TRBD1 is a possible D gene (5 bases). Trimming left V 7 bases short and J 10 bases short, with 14 bases between. From germline, CDR1 is MNHNS and CDR2 SASEGT. The CDR3 runs to 13 residues. The CDR3 DNA reads as TGTGCCAGCACGACCCAGGAGGGGTCACCCCTCCACTTT. Translated: CASTTQEGSPLHF.